The 25 T cell receptor beta chains below come from one sample, sequenced in a study of cytomegalovirus exposure and HLA in healthy donors. PCR involved 60 Vbeta and 13 Jbeta primers. Repertoires were generated with immunoSEQ multiplex PCR, while TCRdb's copy carries only in-frame clones and drops some. The sample holds tens of thousands of clones, about 80% seen once. The sample consisted of PBMCs. The receptor source for this set is a male donor in good health and CMV-seronegative.

The chain is built from TRBV28 and TRBJ1-2; 8 bases align to TRBD1. J gave up 7 bases and V 7 bases, and 14 bases lay outside the gene matches. Germline V gives CDR1 MDHEN, CDR2 SYDVKM. The CDR3 is 15 amino acids. CDR3 region: CASTIRTGLPFGYTF. The DNA of the CDR3 is TGTGCCAGCACTATTAGGACAGGGCTACCCTTTGGCTACACCTTC.

CDR3 nucleotide sequence: TGTGCCAGTAACCAAATCGGGGGAGGTAGCAATCAGCCCCAGCATTTT. This sequence encodes CASNQIGGGSNQPQHF. The chain employs TRBV19 and TRBJ1-5; TRBD1 is a possible D gene (5 bases). There are 16 residues in the CDR3. Deletions cut 7 bases from V and 0 bases from J, with 16 bases between. Germline V gene sequence: CDR1 LNHDA, CDR2 SQIVND (reference sequence).

The chain couples TRBV7-9 to TRBJ1-4; TRBD1 matches 11 bases. Germline V lookup: CDR1 SEHNR, CDR2 FQNEAQ (reference sequence). V shed 5 bases, J shed 3 bases, and the junction held 8 bases outside the gene matches. The CDR3 extends over 17 amino acids. The CDR3 region is CASSPDRGRGPNEKLFF. The CDR3 DNA reads as TGTGCCAGCAGCCCGGACAGGGGGCGAGGCCCTAATGAAAAACTGTTTTTT.

The chain links TRBV5-1 to TRBJ2-7; D may be TRBD2 (5 bases). The CDR3 consists of 14 residues. Germline lookup yields CDR1 SGHRS and CDR2 YFSETQ. Between the trimmed V and J ends, which lost 2 bases and 3 bases, there was a span of 12 bases. The CDR3 sequence is CASSFADRGYEQYF. The CDR3 bases are TGCGCCAGCAGCTTCGCGGACCGGGGCTACGAGCAGTACTTC.

The chain has TRBV4-1 and TRBJ1-1, with TRBD1 as a possible D gene (6 bases). V dropped 2 bases and J dropped 0 bases, with 16 bases sitting between them. CDR3 length equals 17 residues. Germline V gene data show CDR1 as MGHRA and CDR2 as YSYEKL. The CDR3 sequence is CASSQSQGIRMNTEAFF. The CDR3 nucleotides read TGCGCCAGCAGCCAATCGCAGGGGATCCGTATGAACACTGAAGCTTTCTTT.

This chain connects TRBV11-3 to TRBJ2-1, with 7 bases matching TRBD2. Trimming removed 5 bases from V and 8 bases from J; junction bases left unmatched: 15. Germline CDR1 SGHNT, CDR2 YENEEA. This CDR3 has 16 residues. CDR3 in DNA: TGTGCCAGCAGCCCTACGGGGGGAGGACTCGGCTATGAGCAGTTCTTC. Its protein product is CASSPTGGGLGYEQFF.

The rearrangement uses TRBV6-6 and TRBJ1-1; D call uncertain. With 2 bases removed from V and 3 bases from J, the gap between germline ends came to 13 bases. Germline V CDR1 and CDR2: MNHNY, SVGAGI (reference sequence). The CDR3 is 15 residues long. The DNA for the CDR3 is TGTGCCAGCAGTTACGGCAGTGACCGGGACACTGAAGCTTTCTTT. Its translation: CASSYGSDRDTEAFF.

This sequence joins TRBV5-1 and TRBJ2-7, with 7 bases matching TRBD2. Looked up from germline, CDR1 is SGHRS and CDR2 is YFSETQ. CDR3 length: 15 amino acids. The V segment lost 4 bases and the J segment 0 bases; nucleotides outside the gene matches: 7. In nucleotides, the CDR3 is TGCGCCAGCAGCCCGTCTAGCGGTCACTCCTACGAGCAGTACTTC. Amino acid sequence: CASSPSSGHSYEQYF.

J is TRBJ2-1 and V is TRBV6-6, with 10 nucleotides matching TRBD2. Germline assignment: CDR1 MNHNY and CDR2 SVGAGI (reference sequence). J lost 7 bases, V lost 5 bases, and 8 bases had no gene match. This CDR3 is 15 amino acids long. CDR3 region: CASSPLGLAMNEQFF. The DNA of the CDR3 is TGTGCCAGCAGTCCTCTGGGACTAGCGATGAATGAGCAGTTCTTC.

The rearrangement links TRBV7-9 to TRBJ2-5, with D perhaps TRBD2 (7 bases). CDR3 size: 14 residues. Trimming shortened V by 8 bases and J by 2 bases, and 15 bases separated the two germline ends. The germline CDR1 and CDR2 sequences are SEHNR and FQNEAQ (reference sequence). Here the CDR3 DNA reads TGTGCCAGCGGATCCCGGGGGGCTCAAGAGACCCAGTACTTC. This gives the protein CASGSRGAQETQYF.

The J gene is TRBJ1-3, the V gene TRBV27; TRBD1 matches 7 bases. V lost 5 bases and J lost 1; bases outside the gene matches: 2. The CDR3 has 14 amino acids. Germline-derived CDR1 and CDR2 are MNHEY and SMNVEV (reference sequence). CDR3 in amino acids: CASSGRGSGNTIYF. The CDR3 DNA reads TGTGCCAGCAGTGGCAGGGGGTCTGGAAACACCATATATTTT.

The chain employs TRBV28 and TRBJ1-1; 9 nucleotides align to TRBD1. The J segment lost 5 bases and the V segment lost 2 bases, leaving 3 bases of the junction unmatched. CDR3 size: 14 residues. Germline V gene lookup returns CDR1 MDHEN and CDR2 SYDVKM. The DNA for the CDR3 is TGTGCCAGCAGTTTAGACAGGGGGTCAACTGAAGCTTTCTTT. Translation gives CASSLDRGSTEAFF.

The CDR3 sequence is CASSLGTVDLDTQYF. The CDR3 nucleotides are TGCGCCAGCTCCCTAGGGACAGTCGATTTGGATACGCAGTATTTT. This sequence joins TRBV5-1 and TRBJ2-3; 7 positions match TRBD1. The germline CDR1 and CDR2 sequences are SGHRS and YFSETQ. This CDR3 is built from 15 residues. The V segment lost 7 bases and the J segment 6 bases; nucleotides outside the gene matches: 14.

The rearrangement uses TRBV7-9 and TRBJ1-1; no clear D gene. Germline V gene data show CDR1 as SEHNR and CDR2 as FQNEAQ (reference sequence). V lost 3 bases and J lost 4, with 9 bases in between. CDR3 length equals 13 residues. The CDR3 region has the DNA TGTGCCAGCAGCTTTGAGTGGAGCACTGAAGCTTTCTTT. It is translated as CASSFEWSTEAFF.

V usage is TRBV6-5 and J usage is TRBJ1-2, with 9 bases identical to TRBD1. J was trimmed by 3 bases and V by 6 bases; bases with no gene match: 2. CDR1 MNHEY and CDR2 SVGAGI come from the germline V gene. This CDR3 spans 13 amino acids. The CDR3 sequence: CASRRDRDYGYTF. The CDR3 nucleotides read TGTGCCAGCAGAAGGGACAGGGACTATGGCTACACCTTC.

J is TRBJ1-4 and V is TRBV28, with a possible D match to TRBD1 (6 bases). V was shortened by 11 bases and J by 2 bases, with 15 bases between the two germline ends. CDR1 and CDR2 (germline): MDHEN, SYDVKM. CDR3 size: 14 residues. The chain's CDR3 is CASGRGATNEKLFF. CDR3 nucleotide sequence: TGTGCCTCAGGTCGGGGGGCCACTAATGAAAAACTGTTTTTT. The full variable domain, in which reference TRBV28 and TRBJ1-4 provide the parts outside the CDR3, is DVKVTQSSRYLVKRTGEKVFLECVQDMDHENMFWYRQDPGLGLRLIYFSYDVKMKEKGDIPEGYSVSREKKERFSLILESASTNQTSMYLCASGRGATNEKLFFGSGTQLSVL.

This chain links TRBV10-3 with TRBJ1-2; the match to TRBD1 covers 7 bases. There are 13 residues in the CDR3. Germline V CDR1 and CDR2: ENHRY, SYGVKD. Trimming removed 3 bases from V and 8 bases from J; junction bases left unmatched: 6. DNA of the CDR3: TGTGCCATCAGTGACGACAGGGCGGTCGGCTACACCTTC. This codes for CAISDDRAVGYTF.

The chain links TRBV5-1 to TRBJ1-1; the D gene is possibly TRBD1 (5 bases). Deletions cut 7 bases from V and 1 base from J, with 17 bases between. Germline CDR1 and CDR2: SGHRS and YFSETQ. The length of the CDR3 is 15 residues. DNA of the CDR3: TGCGCCAGCCAAAGGTTGGTAGGACAGAACACTGAAGCTTTCTTT. Residues: CASQRLVGQNTEAFF.

The chain carries TRBV10-1 and TRBJ2-1, with a weak D call TRBD1 (5 bases). This CDR3 comprises 17 residues. Trimming stripped 2 bases from V and 2 bases from J, with 16 bases between. Germline assignment: CDR1 WNHNN and CDR2 SYGVQD (reference sequence). The CDR3 bases are TGCGCCAGCAGTGAGGCCCAGGGCCTTCGTACCTACAATGAGCAGTTCTTC. Amino acids: CASSEAQGLRTYNEQFF.

V and J are TRBV6-6 and TRBJ1-5, with D uncertain. Germline lookup yields CDR1 MNHNY and CDR2 SVGAGI (reference sequence). With 0 bases removed from V and 7 bases from J, the gap between germline ends came to 10 bases. The CDR3 length is 14 residues. The CDR3 region is CASSYSKRRQPQHF. CDR3 DNA: TGTGCCAGCAGTTACTCGAAACGCCGGCAGCCCCAGCATTTT.

V gene TRBV6-5 combines with J gene TRBJ2-1; maybe TRBD2 (5 bases). The germline V gene has CDR1 MNHEY and CDR2 SVGAGI. The CDR3 totals 15 residues. V lost 6 bases to trimming and J lost 6 bases, with 18 bases between them. As DNA, the CDR3 is TGTGCCAGCAGAATCTACAGCGGTCGTGTCAATGAGCAGTTCTTC. Translated: CASRIYSGRVNEQFF.

The rearrangement joins TRBV7-9 to TRBJ1-6, with a tentative D call TRBD1 (6 bases). Trimming removed 3 bases from V and 7 bases from J, with 10 bases in between. CDR3 size: 14 residues. Germline V gives CDR1 SEHNR, CDR2 FQNEAQ (reference sequence). The CDR3 protein is CASSFGGLNSPLHF. CDR3 bases: TGTGCCAGCAGCTTCGGGGGGCTCAATTCACCCCTCCACTTT.

This clone was observed a single time. This chain uses TRBV19 with TRBJ1-3, with 8 bases identical to TRBD1. In germline, CDR1 is LNHDA, CDR2 SQIVND (reference sequence). V was pared by 9 bases and J by 0 bases, with 7 bases of the junction left unmatched. This CDR3 contains 15 residues. The CDR3 sequence: CASMTGDDSGNTIYF. As DNA, the CDR3 is TGTGCCAGCATGACAGGGGACGACTCTGGAAACACCATATATTTT.

The chain employs TRBV7-9 and TRBJ2-7, with TRBD2 as a possible D gene (5 bases). Looked up from germline, CDR1 is SEHNR and CDR2 is FQNEAQ (reference sequence). This CDR3 is built from 15 residues. Trimming stripped 4 bases from V and 3 bases from J, with 16 bases between. CDR3 region: CASSSPPTGDYEQYF. The CDR3 DNA reads TGTGCCAGCAGCTCCCCCCCGACCGGGGACTACGAGCAGTACTTC.

This sequence joins TRBV6-5 and TRBJ1-2; D perhaps matches TRBD1 (6 bases). CDR3 length: 13 residues. The germline V gene has CDR1 MNHEY and CDR2 SVGAGI. The ends were cut back, 6 bases at V and 2 bases at J, with 10 bases in the middle. The CDR3 spells CASRGGNNYGYTF. The CDR3 DNA sequence: TGTGCCAGCAGAGGGGGTAACAACTATGGCTACACCTTC.